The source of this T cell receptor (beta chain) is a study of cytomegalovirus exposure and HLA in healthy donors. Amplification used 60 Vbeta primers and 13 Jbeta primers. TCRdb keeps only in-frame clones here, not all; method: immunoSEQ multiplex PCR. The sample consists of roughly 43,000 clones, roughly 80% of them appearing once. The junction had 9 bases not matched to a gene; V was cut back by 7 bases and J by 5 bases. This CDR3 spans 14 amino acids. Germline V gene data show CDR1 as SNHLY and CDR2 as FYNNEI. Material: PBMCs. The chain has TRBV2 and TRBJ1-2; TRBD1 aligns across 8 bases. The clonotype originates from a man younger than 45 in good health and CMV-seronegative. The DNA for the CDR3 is TGTGCCAGCACGAGGGACAGGTTGCGGTATGGCTACACCTTC. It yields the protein CASTRDRLRYGYTF.